The sequence of this T cell receptor (beta chain) was determined in a study of CXCR3-negative and CXCR3-positive naive CD8 T cells. UMI-labeled 5' RACE TRB cDNA libraries were prepared from the cells. TCRdb derives one entry per CDR3 protein from the 5' RACE reads, leaving out DNA. With some 130,000 distinct CDR3 sequences in the sample, the ten largest clones hold 0.45% to 0.55%. The CDR3 sequence is 13 residues long. This receptor was identified in a human donor in good health. Some clones in this sample may be carry-over from other donors' samples. This chain joins TRBV12-3 or TRBV12-4 and TRBJ2-7; the D call from TCRdb, TRBD1, cannot be confirmed without DNA. Sequencing was performed on naive CXCR3- CD8+ T cells from blood. Specified subset: CD45RO-CCR7+CD27+CD95- naive CD8+ T cells lacking CXCR3 (TNR3-). The CDR3 spells CASSLRAKGEQYF.